The clone carrying this TCR beta chain has more than one count but fewer than ten. The data were taken from a study of patients and donors after allogeneic stem cell transplantation. TCRdb reanalysed the RT-PCR reads using MiXCR and keeps one entry per CDR3 protein. The sample records approximately 200,000 distinct CDR3 sequences, roughly 14% being singletons. The CDR3 is 15 residues long. The germline V and J ends were trimmed by 4 bases and 0 bases, with 11 bases remaining between them. From germline, CDR1 is MGHRA and CDR2 YSYEKL. This receptor was taken from a human donor who was either an allogeneic HSCT recipient or a stem cell or donor lymphocyte infusion donor (not recorded which). It is not recorded whose cells these are; they may come from a transplant donor. The chain recombines TRBV4-1 with TRBJ2-3; D ambiguous. Sample: blood, either unsorted or a sorted T cell fraction (not recorded which). Here the CDR3 reads CASSPQETSTDTQYF. The CDR3 bases are TGCGCCAGCAGCCCTCAGGAGACTAGCACAGATACGCAGTATTTT.